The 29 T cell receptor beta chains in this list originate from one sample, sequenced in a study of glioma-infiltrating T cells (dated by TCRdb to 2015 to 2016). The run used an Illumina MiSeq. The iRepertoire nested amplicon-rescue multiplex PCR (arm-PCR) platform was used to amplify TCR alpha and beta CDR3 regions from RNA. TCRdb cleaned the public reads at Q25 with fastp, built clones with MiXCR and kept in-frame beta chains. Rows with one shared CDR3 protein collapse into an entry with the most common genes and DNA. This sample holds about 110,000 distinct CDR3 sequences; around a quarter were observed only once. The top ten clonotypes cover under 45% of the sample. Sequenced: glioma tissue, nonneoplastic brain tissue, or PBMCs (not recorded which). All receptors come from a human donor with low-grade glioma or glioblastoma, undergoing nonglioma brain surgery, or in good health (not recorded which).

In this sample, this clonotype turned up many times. CDR3 sequence reads: CASSLLGEAFF. In nucleotides, the CDR3 is TGTGCCAGCAGTTTATTGGGTGAAGCTTTCTTT. The chain employs TRBV27 and TRBJ1-1; no firm D call. This CDR3 spans 11 amino acids. Per germline, CDR1 MNHEY and CDR2 SMNVEV (reference sequence). The V end was cut by 1 base, the J end by 7 bases, with 4 bases between.

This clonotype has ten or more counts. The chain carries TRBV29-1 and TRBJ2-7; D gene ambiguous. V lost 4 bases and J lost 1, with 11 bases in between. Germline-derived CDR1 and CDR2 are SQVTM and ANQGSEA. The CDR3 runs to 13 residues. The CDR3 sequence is CSVVPLTSYEQYF. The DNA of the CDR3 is TGCAGCGTTGTACCCCTCACTTCCTACGAGCAGTACTTC.

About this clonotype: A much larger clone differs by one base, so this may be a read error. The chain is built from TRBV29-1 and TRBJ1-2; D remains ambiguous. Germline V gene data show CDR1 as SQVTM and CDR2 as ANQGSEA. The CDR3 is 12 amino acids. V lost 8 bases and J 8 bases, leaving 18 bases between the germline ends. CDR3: CSSPGRAGGYTF. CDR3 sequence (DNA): TGCAGCTCGCCTGGTCGGGCAGGAGGCTACACCTTC. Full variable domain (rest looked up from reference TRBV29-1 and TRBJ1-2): SAVISQKPSRDICQRGTSLTIQCQVDSQVTMMFWYRQQPGQSLTLIATANQGSEATYESGFVIDKFPISRPNLTFSTLTVSNMSPEDSSIYLCSSPGRAGGYTFGSGTRLTVV.

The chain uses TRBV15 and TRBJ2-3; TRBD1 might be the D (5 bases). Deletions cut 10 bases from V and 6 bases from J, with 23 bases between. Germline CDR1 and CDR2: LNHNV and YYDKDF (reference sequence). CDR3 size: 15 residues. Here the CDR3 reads CASRASGQGRDTQYF. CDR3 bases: TGTGCCAGCAGAGCGTCAGGGCAGGGCCGGGATACGCAGTATTTT.

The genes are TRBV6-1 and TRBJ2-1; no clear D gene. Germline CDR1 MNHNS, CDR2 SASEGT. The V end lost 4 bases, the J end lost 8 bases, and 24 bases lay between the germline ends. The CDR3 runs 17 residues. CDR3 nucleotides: TGTGCCAGCAGTGGTACTGGCTTGTCCCCCCCCCCCGATGAGCAGTTCTTC. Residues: CASSGTGLSPPPDEQFF.

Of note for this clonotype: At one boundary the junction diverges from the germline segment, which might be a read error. CDR3 bases: TGTGCCAGCAGCCGACGGGGGCGGGAGGCCATCCTAGGGCTCGAGCTGTGCTTC. This encodes CASSRRGREAILGLELCF. The chain recombines TRBV27 with TRBJ2-7, with 8 bases identical to TRBD2. Germline V gene sequence: CDR1 MNHEY, CDR2 SMNVEV (reference sequence). This CDR3 contains 18 residues.

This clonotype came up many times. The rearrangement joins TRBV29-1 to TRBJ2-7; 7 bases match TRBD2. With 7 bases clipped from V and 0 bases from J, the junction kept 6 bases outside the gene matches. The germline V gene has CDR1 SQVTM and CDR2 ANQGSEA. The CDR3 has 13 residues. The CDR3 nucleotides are TGCAGCGCCACTCGGACTAGCTCCTACGAGCAGTACTTC. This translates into CSATRTSSYEQYF.

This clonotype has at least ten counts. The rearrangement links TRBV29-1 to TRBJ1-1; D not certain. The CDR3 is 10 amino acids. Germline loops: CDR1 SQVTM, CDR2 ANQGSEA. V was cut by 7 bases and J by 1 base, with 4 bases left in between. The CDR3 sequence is CSGQNTEAFF. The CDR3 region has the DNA TGCAGCGGACAGAACACTGAAGCTTTCTTT.

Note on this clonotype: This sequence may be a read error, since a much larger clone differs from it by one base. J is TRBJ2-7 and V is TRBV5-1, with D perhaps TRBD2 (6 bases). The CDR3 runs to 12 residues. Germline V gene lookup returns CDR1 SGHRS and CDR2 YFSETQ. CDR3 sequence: CASSLETGERSF. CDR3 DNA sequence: TGCGCCAGCAGCTTGGAAACGGGGGAGCGTAGTTTC.

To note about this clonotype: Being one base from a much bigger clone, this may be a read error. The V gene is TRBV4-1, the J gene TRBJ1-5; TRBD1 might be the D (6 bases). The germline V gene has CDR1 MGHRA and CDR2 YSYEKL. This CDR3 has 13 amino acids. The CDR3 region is CASSGGVDHPQHF. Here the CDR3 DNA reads TGCGCCAGCAGTGGGGGCGTCGATCATCCCCAGCATTTT.

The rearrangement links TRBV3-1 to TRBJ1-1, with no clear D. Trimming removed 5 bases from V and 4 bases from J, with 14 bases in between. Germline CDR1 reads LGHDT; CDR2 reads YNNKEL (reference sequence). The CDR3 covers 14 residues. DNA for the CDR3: TGTGCCAGCAGCAGGGATTTGGATCGCACTGAAGCTTTCTTT. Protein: CASSRDLDRTEAFF.

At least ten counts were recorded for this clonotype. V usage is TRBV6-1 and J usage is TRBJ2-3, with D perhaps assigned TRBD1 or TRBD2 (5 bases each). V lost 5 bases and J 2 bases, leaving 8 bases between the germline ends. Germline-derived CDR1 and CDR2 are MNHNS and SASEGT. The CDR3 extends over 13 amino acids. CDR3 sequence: CASSPGTTDTQYF. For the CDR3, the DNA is TGTGCCAGCAGTCCCGGGACCACAGATACGCAGTATTTT.

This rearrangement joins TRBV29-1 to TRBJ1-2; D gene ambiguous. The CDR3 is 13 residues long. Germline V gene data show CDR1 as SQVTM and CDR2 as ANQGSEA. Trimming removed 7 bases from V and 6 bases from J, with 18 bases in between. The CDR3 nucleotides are TGCAGCGGAGGTCTTGAGGATGTTCATGGCTACACCTTC. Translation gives CSGGLEDVHGYTF. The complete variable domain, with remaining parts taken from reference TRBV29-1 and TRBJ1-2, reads SAVISQKPSRDICQRGTSLTIQCQVDSQVTMMFWYRQQPGQSLTLIATANQGSEATYESGFVIDKFPISRPNLTFSTLTVSNMSPEDSSIYLCSGGLEDVHGYTFGSGTRLTVV.

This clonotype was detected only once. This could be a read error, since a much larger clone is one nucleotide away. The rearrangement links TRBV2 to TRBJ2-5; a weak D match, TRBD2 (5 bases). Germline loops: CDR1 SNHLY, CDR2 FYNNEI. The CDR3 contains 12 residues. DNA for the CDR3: TGTGCCAGCTCTTGGACTCAAGAGACCCATTACTTC. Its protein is CASSWTQETHYF.

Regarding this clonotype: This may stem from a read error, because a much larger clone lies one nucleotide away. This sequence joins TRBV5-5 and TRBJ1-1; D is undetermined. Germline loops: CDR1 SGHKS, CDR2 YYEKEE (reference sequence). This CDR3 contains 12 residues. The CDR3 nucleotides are TGTGCCAGCAGCAAGGTCGTTACTGAAGCTTCCTTT. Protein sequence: CASSKVVTEASF.

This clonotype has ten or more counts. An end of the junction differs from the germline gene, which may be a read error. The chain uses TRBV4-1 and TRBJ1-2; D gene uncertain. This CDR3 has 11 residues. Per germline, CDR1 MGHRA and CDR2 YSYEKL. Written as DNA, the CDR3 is TGCGCCAGCAGCCAAGTGGGGTCCTACGCCTTC. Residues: CASSQVGSYAF.

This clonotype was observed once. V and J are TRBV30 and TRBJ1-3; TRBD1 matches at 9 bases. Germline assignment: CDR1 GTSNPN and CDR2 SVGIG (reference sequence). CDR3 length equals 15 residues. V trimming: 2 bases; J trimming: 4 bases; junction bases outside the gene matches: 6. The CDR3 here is CAWSTGTGSGNTIYF. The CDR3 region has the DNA TGTGCCTGGAGTACCGGGACAGGGAGCGGAAACACCATATATTTT.

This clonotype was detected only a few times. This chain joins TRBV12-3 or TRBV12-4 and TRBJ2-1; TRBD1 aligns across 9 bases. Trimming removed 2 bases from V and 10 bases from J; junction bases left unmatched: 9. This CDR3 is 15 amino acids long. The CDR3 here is CASSLIYRGLGEQFF. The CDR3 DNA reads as TGTGCCAGCAGTTTAATTTACAGGGGGCTGGGGGAGCAGTTCTTC.

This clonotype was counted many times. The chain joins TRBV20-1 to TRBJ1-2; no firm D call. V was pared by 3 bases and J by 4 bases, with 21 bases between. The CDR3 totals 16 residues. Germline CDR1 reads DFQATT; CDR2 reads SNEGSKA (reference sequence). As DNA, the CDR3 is TGCAGTGCTAGGAACGACCGGGCCCCGAGTGCCTATGGCTACACCTTC. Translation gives CSARNDRAPSAYGYTF.

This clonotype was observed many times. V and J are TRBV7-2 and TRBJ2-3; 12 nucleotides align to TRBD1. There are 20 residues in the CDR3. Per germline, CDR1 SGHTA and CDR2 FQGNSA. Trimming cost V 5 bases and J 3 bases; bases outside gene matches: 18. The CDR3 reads CASSPLQSGTGGAPTDTQYF. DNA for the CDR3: TGTGCCAGCAGCCCTTTACAGTCGGGGACAGGGGGCGCCCCAACAGATACGCAGTATTTT.

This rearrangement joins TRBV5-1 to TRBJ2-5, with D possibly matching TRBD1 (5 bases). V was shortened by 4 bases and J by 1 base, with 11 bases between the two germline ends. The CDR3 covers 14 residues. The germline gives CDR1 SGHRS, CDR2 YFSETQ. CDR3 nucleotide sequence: TGCGCCAGCAGCGCCCTGACAGTCCAAGAGACCCAGTACTTC. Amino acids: CASSALTVQETQYF.

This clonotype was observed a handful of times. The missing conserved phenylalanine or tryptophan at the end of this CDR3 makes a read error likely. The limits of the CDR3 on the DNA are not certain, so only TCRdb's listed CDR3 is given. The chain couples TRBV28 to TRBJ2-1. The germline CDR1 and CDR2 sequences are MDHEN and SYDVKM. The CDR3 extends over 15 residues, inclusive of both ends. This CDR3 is CASSLRAYTYNVQLI.

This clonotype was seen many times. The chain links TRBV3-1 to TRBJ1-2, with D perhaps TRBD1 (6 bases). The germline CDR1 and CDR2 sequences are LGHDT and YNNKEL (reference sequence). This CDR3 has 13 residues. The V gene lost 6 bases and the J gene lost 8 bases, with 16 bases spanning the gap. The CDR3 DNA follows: TGTGCCAGCAGTCGAGACAGGCTGAGAGGCTACACCTTC. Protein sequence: CASSRDRLRGYTF. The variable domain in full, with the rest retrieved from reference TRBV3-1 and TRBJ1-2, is DTAVSQTPKYLVTQMGNDKSIKCEQNLGHDTMYWYKQDSKKFLKIMFSYNNKELIINETVPNRFSPKSPDKAHLNLHINSLELGDSAVYFCASSRDRLRGYTFGSGTRLTVV.

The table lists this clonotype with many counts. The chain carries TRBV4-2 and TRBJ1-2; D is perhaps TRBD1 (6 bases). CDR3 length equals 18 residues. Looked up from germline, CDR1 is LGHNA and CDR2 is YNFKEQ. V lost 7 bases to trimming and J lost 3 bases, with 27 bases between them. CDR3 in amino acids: CASTTEGGGGQSYYGYTF. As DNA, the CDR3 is TGTGCCAGCACCACGGAGGGGGGAGGCGGACAGAGCTACTATGGCTACACCTTC.

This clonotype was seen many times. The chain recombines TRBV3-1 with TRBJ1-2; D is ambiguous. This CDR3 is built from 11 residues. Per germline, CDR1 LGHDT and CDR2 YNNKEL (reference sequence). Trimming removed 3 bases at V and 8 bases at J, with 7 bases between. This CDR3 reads CASSQALGYTF. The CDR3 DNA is TGTGCCAGCAGCCAGGCCTTGGGCTACACCTTC.

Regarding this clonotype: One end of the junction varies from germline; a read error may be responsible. The CDR3 region has the DNA TGTTCCAGTGCAGGGGGGTCCTACAATGAGCAGTTCTTC. It is translated as CSSAGGSYNEQFF. This sequence joins TRBV6-2 or TRBV6-3 and TRBJ2-1; a weak D match, TRBD1 (7 bases). The CDR3 spans 13 residues. In germline, CDR1 is MNHEY, CDR2 SVGEGT.

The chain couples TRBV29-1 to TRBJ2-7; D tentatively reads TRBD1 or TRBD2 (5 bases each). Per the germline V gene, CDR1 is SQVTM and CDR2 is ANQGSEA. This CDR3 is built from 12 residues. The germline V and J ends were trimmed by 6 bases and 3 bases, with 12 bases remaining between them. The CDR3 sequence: CSVAGTSYEQYF. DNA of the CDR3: TGCAGCGTAGCCGGGACGAGCTACGAGCAGTACTTC.

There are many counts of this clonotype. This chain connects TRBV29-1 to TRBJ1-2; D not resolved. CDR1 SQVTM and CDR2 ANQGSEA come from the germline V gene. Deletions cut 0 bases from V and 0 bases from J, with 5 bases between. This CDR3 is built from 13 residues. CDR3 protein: CSVEDRTNYGYTF. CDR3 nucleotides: TGCAGCGTTGAAGACAGAACTAACTATGGCTACACCTTC. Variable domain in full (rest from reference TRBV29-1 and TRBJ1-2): SAVISQKPSRDICQRGTSLTIQCQVDSQVTMMFWYRQQPGQSLTLIATANQGSEATYESGFVIDKFPISRPNLTFSTLTVSNMSPEDSSIYLCSVEDRTNYGYTFGSGTRLTVV.

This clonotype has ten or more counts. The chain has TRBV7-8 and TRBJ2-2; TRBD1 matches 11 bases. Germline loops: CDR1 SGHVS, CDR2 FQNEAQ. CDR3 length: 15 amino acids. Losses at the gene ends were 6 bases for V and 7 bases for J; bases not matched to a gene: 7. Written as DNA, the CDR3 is TGTGCCAGCAGTGTTTGGACAGGGGGCGGCGGGGAGCTGTTTTTT. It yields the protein CASSVWTGGGGELFF.